Listed below are T cell receptor beta chains from one sample, sequenced in a study of T cells after yellow fever vaccination. TCRdb independently ran MiXCR on the 5' RACE reads; one entry per CDR3 protein. The data show some 340,000 distinct CDR3 sequences, about 11% seen once. Sample: CD4+ T cells sorted from PBMCs, taken 45 days after the yellow fever booster vaccination. All receptors derive from a man aged 18 to 29 who received the YFV17D yellow fever vaccine. Both conserved end residues are part of each CDR3. A D gene is named only where the DNA matches it firmly. A row's size may be missing; if present it is once, few, many or a size class.

size: few
length: 14
D: -
J: TRBJ1-5
V: TRBV5-1
DNA: TGCGCCAGCAGTTACACACCGGGGGCTCAGCCCCAGCATTTT
CDR3: CASSYTPGAQPQHF

size: few
length: 16
D: -
J: TRBJ1-3
V: TRBV6-5
DNA: TGTGCCAGCAGTTACGGGGGGCCAGGGGCTGGAAACACCATATATTTT
CDR3: CASSYGGPGAGNTIYF

size: many
length: 11
D: -
J: TRBJ2-3
V: TRBV6-6
DNA: TGTGCCAGCAGTCAAGGGGGTACGCAGTATTTT
CDR3: CASSQGGTQYF

size: many
length: 15
D: TRBD1
J: TRBJ2-1
V: TRBV5-5
DNA: TGTGCCAGCAGCTTGGGGACAGGGCCCCACAATGAGCAGTTCTTC
CDR3: CASSLGTGPHNEQFF

size: -
length: 16
D: -
J: TRBJ2-6
V: TRBV3-1
DNA: TGTGCCAGCAGCCAGGAAGGGGACTCTGGGGCCAACGTCCTGACTTTC
CDR3: CASSQEGDSGANVLTF

size: many
length: 12
D: -
J: TRBJ2-3
V: TRBV7-2
DNA: TGTGCCAGCAGCTCTCAGGGTCCTACGCAGTATTTT
CDR3: CASSSQGPTQYF

size: -
length: 15
D: -
J: TRBJ2-3
V: TRBV4-3
DNA: TGCGCCAGCAGCCAAGAGGACAGAAACACAGATACGCAGTATTTT
CDR3: CASSQEDRNTDTQYF

size: -
length: 13
D: TRBD1
J: TRBJ1-2
V: TRBV6-5
DNA: TGTGCCAGCAGCAGGGGACAGGGGTTAGGCTACACCTTC
CDR3: CASSRGQGLGYTF

size: few
length: 17
D: TRBD2
J: TRBJ2-3
V: TRBV12-3/TRBV12-4
DNA: TGTGCCAGCAGTTCCCCTCTTAGCGGGGGAAGCACAGATACGCAGTATTTT
CDR3: CASSSPLSGGSTDTQYF

size: -
length: 14
D: TRBD1
J: TRBJ1-6
V: TRBV7-9
DNA: TGTGCCAGCAGTCAGGACAGGGGTAATTCACCCCTCCACTTT
CDR3: CASSQDRGNSPLHF

size: -
length: 17
D: TRBD1
J: TRBJ2-1
V: TRBV7-2
DNA: TGTGCCAGCAGCTTAGGCCTTCCGACAGGGGGTAGTCTGGAGCAGTTCTTC
CDR3: CASSLGLPTGGSLEQFF

size: few
length: 17
D: -
J: TRBJ1-6
V: TRBV7-2
DNA: TGTGCCAGCAGCTTACAGGTGGGGGGCGCGACGGGTTCACCCCTCCACTTT
CDR3: CASSLQVGGATGSPLHF

size: few
length: 15
D: -
J: TRBJ2-1
V: TRBV12-3/TRBV12-4
DNA: TGTGCCAGCAGTATAGACACCAGCTCCTACAATGAGCAGTTCTTC
CDR3: CASSIDTSSYNEQFF

size: -
length: 15
D: TRBD2
J: TRBJ2-3
V: TRBV12-3/TRBV12-4
DNA: TGTGCCAGCAGTGGACTAGCGGGGGTTCAGGATACGCAGTATTTT
CDR3: CASSGLAGVQDTQYF

size: -
length: 15
D: -
J: TRBJ2-2
V: TRBV24-1
DNA: TGTGCCACCTACCCCGGCCGGAGAGACACCGGGGAGCTGTTTTTT
CDR3: CATYPGRRDTGELFF

size: few
length: 15
D: TRBD1
J: TRBJ1-1
V: TRBV7-9
DNA: TGTGCCAGCAGCCCCCTCCGGGACAGGGTAACTGAAGCTTTCTTT
CDR3: CASSPLRDRVTEAFF

size: -
length: 13
D: -
J: TRBJ1-1
V: TRBV19
DNA: TGTGCCAGTAGTACCCTCGTCCGAACTGAAGCTTTCTTT
CDR3: CASSTLVRTEAFF

size: many
length: 13
D: -
J: TRBJ2-7
V: TRBV7-6
DNA: TGTGGGACCGTGTGGGTGGGTTATGCGGGGCAGTACTTC
CDR3: CGTVWVGYAGQYF

size: few
length: 15
D: -
J: TRBJ2-4
V: TRBV5-1
DNA: TGCGCCAGCAGCTTGGTTGGGGATCGAGAAAACATTCAGTACTTC
CDR3: CASSLVGDRENIQYF

size: many
length: 16
D: -
J: TRBJ1-1
V: TRBV5-6
DNA: TGTGCCAGCAGCTTGGATCAAGGGGTCGTGGGCACTGAAGCTTTCTTT
CDR3: CASSLDQGVVGTEAFF

size: many
length: 16
D: TRBD1
J: TRBJ2-7
V: TRBV7-2
DNA: TGTGCCAGCACCCCAGGGGTTGACAGGGGAGGATCCGAGCAGTACTTC
CDR3: CASTPGVDRGGSEQYF

size: -
length: 14
D: -
J: TRBJ1-6
V: TRBV4-2
DNA: TGTGCCAGCAGCCTGCATCAGGAGGGCTCACCCCTCCACTTT
CDR3: CASSLHQEGSPLHF

size: few
length: 13
D: -
J: TRBJ1-2
V: TRBV19
DNA: TGTGCCAGTAGCGTAAACGGGCAGTATGGCTACACCTTC
CDR3: CASSVNGQYGYTF

size: -
length: 12
D: -
J: TRBJ1-5
V: TRBV6-1
DNA: TGTGCCAGCAGAGGCCCGAATCAGCCCCAGCATTTT
CDR3: CASRGPNQPQHF

size: few
length: 18
D: -
J: TRBJ2-2
V: TRBV5-5
DNA: TGTGCCAGCAGCCTCGGGATGGGGAGCCAGAGAGAGACCGGGGAGCTGTTTTTT
CDR3: CASSLGMGSQRETGELFF

size: few
length: 16
D: TRBD1
J: TRBJ2-5
V: TRBV7-9
DNA: TGTGCCAGCAGCTTAACGAAGGGACAGCTACAAGAGACCCAGTACTTC
CDR3: CASSLTKGQLQETQYF

size: -
length: 13
D: -
J: TRBJ2-5
V: TRBV9
DNA: TGTGCCAGCAGCGCCGCCCCCGGGGAGACCCAGTACTTC
CDR3: CASSAAPGETQYF

size: few
length: 16
D: TRBD2
J: TRBJ2-4
V: TRBV5-1
DNA: TGCGCCAGCAGCTTGGTAGCGGGGGAAGCCAAAAACATTCAGTACTTC
CDR3: CASSLVAGEAKNIQYF

size: few
length: 12
D: -
J: TRBJ1-1
V: TRBV3-1
DNA: TGTGCCAGCAGCCAGGTACCTAGTGGAGCTTTCTTT
CDR3: CASSQVPSGAFF

size: many
length: 13
D: -
J: TRBJ2-5
V: TRBV5-1
DNA: TGCGCCAGCAGCTTACAGGGGACGGAGGGCCAGTACTTC
CDR3: CASSLQGTEGQYF

size: -
length: 12
D: -
J: TRBJ2-4
V: TRBV27
DNA: TGTGCCAGCAGTTTGGGCGGGGACATTCAGTACTTC
CDR3: CASSLGGDIQYF

size: many
length: 13
D: -
J: TRBJ1-5
V: TRBV24-1
DNA: TGTGCCACCAGTGATGATAACAATCAGCCCCAGCATTTT
CDR3: CATSDDNNQPQHF

size: -
length: 14
D: -
J: TRBJ1-5
V: TRBV6-2/TRBV6-3
DNA: TGTGCCAGCAGCCCAAGGGCCTTTGGAGGTACCCAGCATTTT
CDR3: CASSPRAFGGTQHF

size: few
length: 14
D: -
J: TRBJ2-3
V: TRBV5-1
DNA: TGCGCCAGCAGCGACCCGGATTACACAGATACGCAGTATTTT
CDR3: CASSDPDYTDTQYF

size: few
length: 14
D: -
J: TRBJ2-1
V: TRBV5-6
DNA: TGTGCCAGCAGCTTTAAGGGGCTCTGGAATGAGCAGTTCTTC
CDR3: CASSFKGLWNEQFF

size: few
length: 15
D: -
J: TRBJ1-2
V: TRBV3-1
DNA: TGTGCCAGCAGCCAAGGGCCGGGGCAGGCCGGTGGCTACACCTTC
CDR3: CASSQGPGQAGGYTF

size: -
length: 14
D: TRBD1
J: TRBJ1-2
V: TRBV14
DNA: TGTGCCAGCAGCCAGCCAGGGGGTTCGGGTGGCTACACCTTC
CDR3: CASSQPGGSGGYTF

size: few
length: 14
D: -
J: TRBJ1-1
V: TRBV7-2
DNA: TGTGCCAGCAGCTTAAACCAAGCGGACACTGAAGCTTTCTTT
CDR3: CASSLNQADTEAFF

size: few
length: 14
D: -
J: TRBJ1-1
V: TRBV24-1
DNA: TGTGCCACCAGTGATACTACAGAGAACACTGAAGCTTTCTTT
CDR3: CATSDTTENTEAFF

size: few
length: 17
D: -
J: TRBJ1-3
V: TRBV4-3
DNA: TGCGCCAGCAGCAAAGATGGGGGCAGGACCTCTGGAAACACCATATATTTT
CDR3: CASSKDGGRTSGNTIYF

size: -
length: 15
D: TRBD1
J: TRBJ2-2
V: TRBV10-3
DNA: TGTGCCATCAGTGGACAGGGGGCTGGAAGCGGGGAGCTGTTTTTT
CDR3: CAISGQGAGSGELFF

size: few
length: 15
D: TRBD1
J: TRBJ2-4
V: TRBV5-5
DNA: TGTGCCAGCACCGACAGGGTTCGAGCCAAAAACATTCAGTACTTC
CDR3: CASTDRVRAKNIQYF

size: -
length: 13
D: -
J: TRBJ1-4
V: TRBV27
DNA: TGTGCCAGCAGTTCTTTCCTAGGGGAAAAACTGTTTTTT
CDR3: CASSSFLGEKLFF